These 6 T cell receptor beta chains share one sample of origin, sequenced in a study of blood T cell repertoires in COVID-19. Clones were sequenced by immunoSEQ multiplex PCR, and TCRdb holds only the in-frame ones, with some missing. The sample has about 140,000 clones; about 82% are singletons. The sequenced material came from peripheral blood. The source is a woman aged 55-70 years with acute or convalescent COVID-19.

The V gene is TRBV19, the J gene TRBJ1-2; no definite D call. The CDR3 runs 13 residues. From germline, CDR1 is LNHDA and CDR2 SQIVND (reference sequence). V was pared by 3 bases and J by 4 bases, with 9 bases between. The CDR3 here is CASSIAGSYGYTF. The CDR3 DNA is TGTGCCAGTAGTATCGCAGGATCCTATGGCTACACCTTC.

The V call is TRBV5-1, the J call TRBJ2-5, with TRBD1 matching over 8 bases. J lost 4 bases, V lost 2 bases, and 4 bases had no gene match. Germline V CDR1 and CDR2: SGHRS, YFSETQ. This CDR3 comprises 14 residues. The CDR3 is CASSLQGGGETQYF. The CDR3 DNA is TGCGCCAGCAGCTTACAGGGGGGAGGAGAGACCCAGTACTTC.

The CDR3 DNA follows: TGTGCTAGTGGTTTGGCCTTACCCCTCGGCGGGGGGCTTACGAACACCGGGGAGCTGTTTTTT. It encodes CASGLALPLGGGLTNTGELFF. The chain combines TRBV12-5 with TRBJ2-2, with TRBD2 matching 8 bases. V lost 1 base, J lost 0 bases, and 16 bases stayed unmatched. Per germline, CDR1 LGHNT and CDR2 FRNRAP. The CDR3 runs to 21 residues. Full variable domain (remainder filled in from reference TRBV12-5 and TRBJ2-2): DARVTQTPRHKVTEMGQEVTMRCQPILGHNTVFWYRQTMMQGLELLAYFRNRAPLDDSGMPKDRFSAEMPDATLATLKIQPSEPRDSAVYFCASGLALPLGGGLTNTGELFFGEGSRLTVL.

This sequence joins TRBV7-2 and TRBJ2-3, with a possible D match to TRBD2 (5 bases). Per the germline V gene, CDR1 is SGHTA and CDR2 is FQGNSA. Between the trimmed V and J ends, which lost 5 bases and 0 bases, there was a span of 18 bases. This CDR3 has 17 residues. Here the CDR3 DNA reads TGTGCCAGCAGCCCCCGGGGTCGCGGCTCCAGCACAGATACGCAGTATTTT. This sequence encodes CASSPRGRGSSTDTQYF.

The chain combines TRBV5-1 with TRBJ2-1; weak D call: TRBD2 (6 bases). CDR3 length: 18 residues. Germline-derived CDR1 and CDR2 are SGHRS and YFSETQ. Trimming took off 0 bases at V and 0 bases at J, with 16 bases between the two ends. CDR3 DNA sequence: TGCGCCAGCAGCTTGGCAATATCCGGGACTCCCTCCTACAATGAGCAGTTCTTC. It translates to CASSLAISGTPSYNEQFF.

The chain couples TRBV18 to TRBJ2-3, with TRBD2 matching over 9 bases. CDR3 size: 16 residues. J was trimmed by 5 bases and V by 1 base; bases with no gene match: 7. Germline CDR1 reads KGHSH; CDR2 reads LQKENI. The CDR3: CASSPQKRGAGDTQYF. The CDR3, as DNA: TGTGCCAGCTCACCACAGAAGCGGGGGGCTGGAGATACGCAGTATTTT.